This T cell receptor (beta chain) appears in the sequencing data of a study of T-cell reconstitution after alpha-beta-depleted transplantation in children. Deletions cut 4 bases from V and 3 bases from J, with 14 bases between. The CDR3 totals 14 residues. Germline V gene sequence: CDR1 SGHRS, CDR2 YFSETQ. Unique molecular identifiers featured in how the TCRbeta library was prepared. One entry per CDR3 protein results from TCRdb running MiXCR on the PCR reads. This sample has 150,000 to 250,000 distinct CDR3 sequences, with about 14% found just once. This clonotype was seen many times. The receptor comes from a human donor who donated a stem cell graft to a child with acute lymphoblastic leukemia. The rearrangement joins TRBV5-1 to TRBJ2-7; D is undetermined. The specimen was PBMCs from the stem cell graft donor, collected from the stem cell graft. In DNA, the CDR3 is TGCGCCAGCAGCCTGCTCAGTCAAGTCTACGAGCAGTACTTC. Its translation: CASSLLSQVYEQYF.